This TCR beta chain was sequenced during a study of T-cell memory formation after mild COVID-19. Study information: TCR clusters showed largely donor specificity. Regarding the study as a whole: Nothing showed for sure that second-wave clones peaking on day 37 were SARS-CoV-2 specific. Contracting clones localized mainly to CM and EM when CD4+ and mainly to EMRA when CD8+.

V shed 5 bases, J shed 7 bases, and the junction held 5 bases outside the gene matches. The germline CDR1 and CDR2 sequences are MNHEY and SVGAGI. The CDR3 sequence is 14 residues long. Only a few counts were recorded for this clonotype. Its target is unknown. Constant-segment primers were used for 5'RACE, and the resulting TCR alpha and TCR beta cDNA libraries carried sample barcodes and UMIs. TCRdb reprocessed the 5' RACE reads via MiXCR and lists one record per CDR3 protein. This sample has about 420,000 distinct CDR3 sequences, with roughly a quarter found just once. The receptor was derived from an adult woman who had mild COVID-19 (a few samples of this study predate the infection). Cell type and time point are not known. Specimen: PBMCs or a T cell subset sorted from them (not recorded which). V and J are TRBV6-5 and TRBJ2-1; 10 bases are a match to TRBD2. CDR3 loop: CASSKAGGPNEQFF. As DNA, the CDR3 is TGTGCCAGCAGTAAAGCGGGAGGGCCTAATGAGCAGTTCTTC.